This T cell receptor (beta chain) came from a study of T cells after posttransplantation cyclophosphamide. Findings and limits, study-wide: Later blood repertoires were often dominated by clones from the donor CD8+ memory compartment. Skin or GI-infiltrating T cells shared few TRB sequences with blood. TRB clonality was highly associated with recipient CMV seropositivity and reactivation.

V lost 4 bases to trimming and J lost 5 bases, with 11 bases between them. The CDR3 sequence is 13 residues long. Germline V gene lookup returns CDR1 MDHEN and CDR2 SYDVKM. Ten or more counts support this clone. What it binds is not known. This related bone marrow graft donor gave peripheral blood on the day of marrow donation. TCRdb's table, derived via immunoSEQ multiplex PCR, lists solely in-frame clones and lacks some. Sampling found tens of thousands of clones, none seen once. The rearrangement uses TRBV28 and TRBJ1-1; possible D gene TRBD1, 6 bases. Material for sequencing was PBMCs. The source of this sequence is a man over 45 in good health, CMV-negative, and a related stem cell transplant donor. Here the CDR3 reads CASSSGGGTEAFF. For the CDR3, the DNA is TGTGCCAGCAGTTCGGGAGGGGGAACTGAAGCTTTCTTT.